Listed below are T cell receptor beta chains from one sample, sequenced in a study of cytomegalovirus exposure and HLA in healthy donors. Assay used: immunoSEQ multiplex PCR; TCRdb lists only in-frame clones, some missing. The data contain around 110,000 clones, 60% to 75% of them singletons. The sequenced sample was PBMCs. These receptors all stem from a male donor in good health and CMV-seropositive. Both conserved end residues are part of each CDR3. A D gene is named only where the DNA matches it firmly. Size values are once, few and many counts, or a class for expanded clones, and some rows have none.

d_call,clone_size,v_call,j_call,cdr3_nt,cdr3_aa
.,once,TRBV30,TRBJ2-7,TGTGCCTGGAGGGAGGGTTTGGTCGGCGAGCAGTACTTC,CAWREGLVGEQYF
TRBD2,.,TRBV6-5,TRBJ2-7,TGTGCCAGCAGTTACTCCGATAGCGGGAGGAACTACGAGCAGTACTTC,CASSYSDSGRNYEQYF
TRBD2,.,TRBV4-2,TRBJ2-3,TGTGCCAGCAGCCAAGTCTCTAGCGGGGCAGATACGCAGTATTTT,CASSQVSSGADTQYF
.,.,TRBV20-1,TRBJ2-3,TGCAGTGCCCACGGGGGAGATACGCAGTATTTT,CSAHGGDTQYF
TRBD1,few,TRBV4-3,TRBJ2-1,TGCGCCAGCAGCCAGGGACAGGGTAAATATGAGCAGTTCTTC,CASSQGQGKYEQFF
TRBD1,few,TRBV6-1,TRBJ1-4,TGTGCCAGCACGGGACAGGGACCAATTAATGAAAAACTGTTTTTT,CASTGQGPINEKLFF
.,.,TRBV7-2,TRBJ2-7,TGTGCCAGCAGCAAAGGACAGCGTTCCTACGAGCAGTACTTC,CASSKGQRSYEQYF
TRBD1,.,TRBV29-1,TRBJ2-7,TGCAGCGTACGGACAGGGACGGGAGAGCAGTACTTC,CSVRTGTGEQYF
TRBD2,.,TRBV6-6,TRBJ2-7,TGTGCCAGCAGTAAGACGGGACTAGCGGGGGTCTACGAGCAGTACTTC,CASSKTGLAGVYEQYF
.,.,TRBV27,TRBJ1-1,TGTGCCAGCAGTTACAGGGATACCATGAACACTGAAGCTTTCTTT,CASSYRDTMNTEAFF
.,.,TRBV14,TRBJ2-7,TGTGCCAGCAGCCAAGATCGACAGCTTAGCGAGCAGTACTTC,CASSQDRQLSEQYF
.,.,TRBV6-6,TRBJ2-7,TGTGCCAGCGGAGGGCGGCACAGCTCCTACGAGCAGTACTTC,CASGGRHSSYEQYF
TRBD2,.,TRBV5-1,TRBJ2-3,TGCGCCAGCAGCTTGTTTTTAGCGGGAGCGACAGATACGCAGTATTTT,CASSLFLAGATDTQYF
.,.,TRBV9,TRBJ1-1,TGTGCCAGCAGCGTCGGACAGCACCTGAACACTGAAGCTTTCTTT,CASSVGQHLNTEAFF
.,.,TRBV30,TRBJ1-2,TGTGCCTGGAGTTACTTACAGGGCTCGACCTTC,CAWSYLQGSTF
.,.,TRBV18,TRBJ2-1,TGTGCCAGCTCCCCAAGGCAGGACAATGAGCAGTTCTTC,CASSPRQDNEQFF
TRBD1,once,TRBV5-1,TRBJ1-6,TGCGCCAGCAGCGGGACAGGGGGCGCAGCGGGATCACCCCTCCACTTT,CASSGTGGAAGSPLHF
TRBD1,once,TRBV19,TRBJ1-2,TGTGCCAGTAGCAAACTCCGGTCCGGGACAGGGGGCGATGGCTACACCTTC,CASSKLRSGTGGDGYTF
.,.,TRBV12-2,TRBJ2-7,TGTGCAAGTCGGGGGACTAGCGGGTCCCGCTCCTACGAGCAGTACTTC,CASRGTSGSRSYEQYF
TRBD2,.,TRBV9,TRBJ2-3,TGTGCCAGCAGCGTAACGGGGACTAGCGGGGGAAGGGCAGATACGCAGTATTTT,CASSVTGTSGGRADTQYF
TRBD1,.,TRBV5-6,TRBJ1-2,TGTGCCAGCAGTCCTCTTTTTCCCCGGACAGGGCAGGGAGGCTACACCTTC,CASSPLFPRTGQGGYTF
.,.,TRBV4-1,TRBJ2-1,TGCGCCAGCAGCCCAATTGGGACACGACCCTACAATGAGCAGTTCTTC,CASSPIGTRPYNEQFF
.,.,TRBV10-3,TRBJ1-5,TGTGCCATCGCTACAGGGTCAAATCAGCCCCAGCATTTT,CAIATGSNQPQHF
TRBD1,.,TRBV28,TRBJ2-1,TGTGCCAGCAGTTTATTAGGGACAGGGGGTGTTGAGCAGTTCTTC,CASSLLGTGGVEQFF
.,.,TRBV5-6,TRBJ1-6,TGTGCCAGCAGCTTTCAAAATTCACCCCTCCACTTT,CASSFQNSPLHF
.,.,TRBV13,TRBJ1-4,TGTGCCAGCAGCTCCCTAGGGGATGAAAAACTGTTTTTT,CASSSLGDEKLFF
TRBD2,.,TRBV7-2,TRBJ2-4,TGTGCCAGCAGCTTAGCGGCGGCTAGCGGAGCCAAAAACATTCAGTACTTC,CASSLAAASGAKNIQYF
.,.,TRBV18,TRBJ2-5,TGTGCCAGCTCACCACTGGGGGCGCAAGAGACCCAGTACTTC,CASSPLGAQETQYF
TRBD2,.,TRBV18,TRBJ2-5,TGTGCCAGCTCGCCCCAGACTAGCGGAGAGACCCAGTACTTC,CASSPQTSGETQYF
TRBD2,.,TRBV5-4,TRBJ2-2,TGTGCCAGCAGCCCGACCGGGGGGAGGGTCACCGGGGAGCTGTTTTTT,CASSPTGGRVTGELFF
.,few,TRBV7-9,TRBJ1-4,TGTGCCAGCAGCTTCTCGGGTGATGAAAAACTGTTTTTT,CASSFSGDEKLFF
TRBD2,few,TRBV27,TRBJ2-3,TGTGCCAGCAGTTTAGGGTTTCTAGCGGGAGTGGGGACAGATACGCAGTATTTT,CASSLGFLAGVGTDTQYF
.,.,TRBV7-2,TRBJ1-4,TGTGCCAGCAGCCCCGACAGAGCCGAAAAACTGTTTTTT,CASSPDRAEKLFF
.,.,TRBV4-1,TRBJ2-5,TGCGCCAGCAGCCAAGAAGGCGGCAGGGCGGAGACCCAGTACTTC,CASSQEGGRAETQYF
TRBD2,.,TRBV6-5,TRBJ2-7,TGTGCCAGCAGTCCTAGCGGGGGCCTTTCCTACGAGCAGTACTTC,CASSPSGGLSYEQYF
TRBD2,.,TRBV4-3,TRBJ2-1,TGCGCCAGCAGCCAAGCGAGGACTAGCGCGAGCTCCTACAATGAGCAGTTCTTC,CASSQARTSASSYNEQFF
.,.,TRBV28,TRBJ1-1,TGTGCCAGCATCCAGATCTCGGGGTACGTGGCCGCTTTCTTT,CASIQISGYVAAFF
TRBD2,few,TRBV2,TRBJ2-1,TGTGCCAGCAGTGAAGGCCTAGCGGGAGGTGAGCAGTTCTTC,CASSEGLAGGEQFF
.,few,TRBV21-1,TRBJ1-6,TGTGCCAGCAGCAAAGTCGTGATACAGAATTCACCCCTCCACTTT,CASSKVVIQNSPLHF
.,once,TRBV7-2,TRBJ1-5,TGTGCCAGCAGCTTAGGTCTTACGAGGGTGGCTCAGCCCCAGCATTTT,CASSLGLTRVAQPQHF
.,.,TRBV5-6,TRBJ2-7,TGTGCCAGCAGCTTGTGGGGCCCCGTGCGAGAGCAGTACTTC,CASSLWGPVREQYF
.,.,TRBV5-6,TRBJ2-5,TGTGCCAGCAGCTTTGGGGGCCCGGAGACCCAGTACTTC,CASSFGGPETQYF
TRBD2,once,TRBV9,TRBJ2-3,TGTGCCAGCAGCGTAGCGGTGACTAGCGTGGATACGCAGTATTTT,CASSVAVTSVDTQYF
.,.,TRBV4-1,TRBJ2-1,TGCGCCAGCAGCCAAGAAGGTCCGGGATATAGCAATGAGCAGTTCTTC,CASSQEGPGYSNEQFF
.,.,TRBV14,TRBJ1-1,TGTGCCAGCAGCCAAGATAGCGGGGTCACTGAAGCTTTCTTT,CASSQDSGVTEAFF